This TCR beta chain was sequenced during a study of ipilimumab plus nivolumab after autologous stem cell transplantation. The germline V and J ends were trimmed by 3 bases and 3 bases, with 16 bases remaining between them. There are 16 residues in the CDR3. CDR1 is MNHEY, CDR2 SMNVEV, per germline (reference sequence). Patients got ipilimumab 1 mg/kg beginning 14 to 28 days post-transplant. Using immunoSEQ multiplex PCR, the repertoire was profiled, and TCRdb retains in-frame clones only, with some absent. The data contain 35,000 to 50,000 clones, about 88% of them seen just once; the ten biggest clones take up 0.7% to 1%.

The chain employs TRBV27 and TRBJ2-3; D may be TRBD2 (6 bases). This TCR was sampled from a male donor with multiple myeloma. The sample here was PBMCs, taken in a trial of ipilimumab plus nivolumab as post-transplant consolidation. The CDR3 nucleotides read TGTGCCAGCAGTTTCTGGGGACTCGGCGGGACAGATACGCAGTATTTT. The encoded protein is CASSFWGLGGTDTQYF.